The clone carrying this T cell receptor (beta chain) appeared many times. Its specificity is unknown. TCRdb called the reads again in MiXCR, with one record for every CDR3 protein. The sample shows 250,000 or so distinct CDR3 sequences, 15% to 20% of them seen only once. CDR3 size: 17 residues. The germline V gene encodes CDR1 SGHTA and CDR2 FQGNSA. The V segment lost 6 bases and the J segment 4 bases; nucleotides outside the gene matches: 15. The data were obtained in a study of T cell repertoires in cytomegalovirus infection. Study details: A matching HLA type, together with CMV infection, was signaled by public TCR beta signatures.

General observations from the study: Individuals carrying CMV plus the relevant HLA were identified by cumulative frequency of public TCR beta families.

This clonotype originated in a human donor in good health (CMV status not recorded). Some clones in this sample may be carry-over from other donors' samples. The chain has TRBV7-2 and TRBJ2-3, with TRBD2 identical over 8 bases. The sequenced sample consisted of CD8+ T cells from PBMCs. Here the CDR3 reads CASRPPGIAGHADTQYF. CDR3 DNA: TGTGCCAGCAGACCCCCGGGGATAGCGGGGCACGCAGATACGCAGTATTTT.